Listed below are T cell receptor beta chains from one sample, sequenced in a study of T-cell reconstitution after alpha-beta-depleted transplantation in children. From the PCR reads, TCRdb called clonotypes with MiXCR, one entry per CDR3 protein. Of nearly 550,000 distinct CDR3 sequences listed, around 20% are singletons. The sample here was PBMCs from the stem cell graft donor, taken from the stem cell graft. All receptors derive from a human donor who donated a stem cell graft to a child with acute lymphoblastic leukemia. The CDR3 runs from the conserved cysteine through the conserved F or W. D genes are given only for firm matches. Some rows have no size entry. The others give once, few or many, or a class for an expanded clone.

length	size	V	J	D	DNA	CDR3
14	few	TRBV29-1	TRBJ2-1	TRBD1	TGCAGCGTTGAGGAGACAGGGACCTACAATGAGCAGTTCTTC	CSVEETGTYNEQFF
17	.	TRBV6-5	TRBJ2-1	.	TGTGCCAGCAGTTCTCCCAGGGCAAGGTGGGACTACAATGAGCAGTTCTTC	CASSSPRARWDYNEQFF
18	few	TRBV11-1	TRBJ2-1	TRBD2	TGTGCCAGCAGCTTGCTAGCGGGAGGGTCCTCACTCTACAATGAGCAGTTCTTC	CASSLLAGGSSLYNEQFF
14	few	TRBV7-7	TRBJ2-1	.	TGTGCCAGCAGCTTAGCCGGGATGGGCAATGAGCAGTTCTTC	CASSLAGMGNEQFF
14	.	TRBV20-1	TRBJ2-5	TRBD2	TGCAGTGCTCGACAGCGGGGGCTGGGGGAGACCCAGTACTTC	CSARQRGLGETQYF
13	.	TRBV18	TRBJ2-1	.	TGTGCCAGCTCACCACCAGCGAGCAATGAGCAGTTCTTC	CASSPPASNEQFF
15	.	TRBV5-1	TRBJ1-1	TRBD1	TGCGCCAGCAGCCCTTGGACAGGGGGCCTCGCTGAAGCTTTCTTT	CASSPWTGGLAEAFF
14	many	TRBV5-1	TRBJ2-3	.	TGTGCCAGCAGCCCTCGGACTAGCACAGATACGCAGTATTTT	CASSPRTSTDTQYF
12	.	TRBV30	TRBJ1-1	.	TGTGCCCGGGCCAGGTTGGGCACTGAAGCTTTCTTT	CARARLGTEAFF
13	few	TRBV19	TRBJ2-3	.	TGTGCCAGTAGCTTAAGGGGATCAGATACGCAGTATTTT	CASSLRGSDTQYF
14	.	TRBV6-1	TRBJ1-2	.	TGTGCCAGCAGCCTAGGGAGTGGGGACTATGGCTACACCTTC	CASSLGSGDYGYTF
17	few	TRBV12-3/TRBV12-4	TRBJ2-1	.	TGTGCCAGCAGTTTTTCGACATCGAGGGACTCCTACAATGAGCAGTTCTTC	CASSFSTSRDSYNEQFF
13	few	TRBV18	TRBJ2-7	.	TGTGCCAGCTCACCACAGAGATCCGTCGTGCAGTACTTC	CASSPQRSVVQYF
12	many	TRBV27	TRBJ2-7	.	TGTGCCAGCAGTTTTAACGGTTACGAGCAGTACTTC	CASSFNGYEQYF
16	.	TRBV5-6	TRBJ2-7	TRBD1	TGTGCCAGCAGCTCGAACCCCGGGACAGGGTTCTACGAGCAGTACTTC	CASSSNPGTGFYEQYF
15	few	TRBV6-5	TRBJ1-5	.	TGTGCCAGCAGTTACTCCGGACAAAACAATCAGCCCCAGCATTTT	CASSYSGQNNQPQHF
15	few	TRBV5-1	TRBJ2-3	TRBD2	TGCGCCAGCAGGCTGACTAGCGGGAGCGTCGATACGCAGTATTTT	CASRLTSGSVDTQYF
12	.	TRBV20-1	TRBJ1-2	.	TGCAGTGCTAGAGAGGTAGATTATGGCTACACCTTC	CSAREVDYGYTF
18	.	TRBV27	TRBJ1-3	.	TGTGCCAGCAGGCCATCGGGGACGCCTACAGGGCCTGGAAACACCATATATTTT	CASRPSGTPTGPGNTIYF
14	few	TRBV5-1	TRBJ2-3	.	TGCGCCAGCAGTGAGGGTTCGGTAGCAGATACGCAGTATTTT	CASSEGSVADTQYF
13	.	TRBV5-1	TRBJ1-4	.	TGCGCCAGCAGCCCGGGCATCTTTGAAAAACTGTTTTTT	CASSPGIFEKLFF
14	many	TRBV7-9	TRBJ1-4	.	TGTGCCAGCAGCTTAGGGGGCGCCGATGAAAAACTGTTTTTT	CASSLGGADEKLFF
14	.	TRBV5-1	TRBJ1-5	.	TGCGCCAGCAGCTTGGCAGTCGGCAATCAGCCCCAGCATTTT	CASSLAVGNQPQHF
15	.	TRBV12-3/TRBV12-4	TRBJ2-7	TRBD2	TGTGCCAGCACACCGGGACTAGCGGGGGCCTACGAGCAGTACTTC	CASTPGLAGAYEQYF
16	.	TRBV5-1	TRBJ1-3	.	TGCGCCAGCAGCTTGGGGGGACCGACCTCTGGAAACACCATATATTTT	CASSLGGPTSGNTIYF
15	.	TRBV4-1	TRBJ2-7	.	TGCGCCAGCAGCCAACCAACCCGGTCGGCCTACGAGCAGTACTTC	CASSQPTRSAYEQYF
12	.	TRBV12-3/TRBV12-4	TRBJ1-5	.	TGTGCCAGCACGGAGGGTAATCAGCCCCAGCATTTT	CASTEGNQPQHF
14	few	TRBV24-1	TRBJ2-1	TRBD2	TGTGCCACCAGTGATTTTGCGGGAGTGGGTGAGCAGTTCTTC	CATSDFAGVGEQFF
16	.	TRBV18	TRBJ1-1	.	TGTGCCAGCTCACCGGGACATTTATCGGGCGGCACTGAAGCTTTCTTT	CASSPGHLSGGTEAFF
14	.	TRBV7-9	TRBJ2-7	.	TGTGCCAGCAGCTCCGGGACCCAGGGGCACGAGCAGTACTTC	CASSSGTQGHEQYF
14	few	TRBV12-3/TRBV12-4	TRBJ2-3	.	TGTGCCAGCAGTCTAATCTCGGGAGCGGATACGCAGTATTTT	CASSLISGADTQYF
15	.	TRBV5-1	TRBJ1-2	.	TGCGCCAGCAGCTTGACAGGGACCTTTAACTATGGCTACACCTTC	CASSLTGTFNYGYTF
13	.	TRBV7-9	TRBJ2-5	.	TGTGCCAGCAGCCGGGACGTCCAAGAGACCCAGTACTTC	CASSRDVQETQYF
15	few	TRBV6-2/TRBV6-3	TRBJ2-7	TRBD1	TGTGCCAGCAGTCTCGCCGGGACAGGGGAGAACGAGCAGTACTTC	CASSLAGTGENEQYF
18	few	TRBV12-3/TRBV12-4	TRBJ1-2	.	TGTGCCAGCAGCCCCAGGGGAGGGACAATTTCATCTAACTATGGCTACACCTTC	CASSPRGGTISSNYGYTF
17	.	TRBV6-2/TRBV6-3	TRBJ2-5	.	TGTGCCAGCAGTTACTCGGGGGACTTCGCGTACCAAGAGACCCAGTACTTC	CASSYSGDFAYQETQYF
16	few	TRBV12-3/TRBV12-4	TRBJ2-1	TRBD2	TGTGCCAGCAGGGAAAGGACTAGCGGGAGGTTTAATGAGCAGTTCTTC	CASRERTSGRFNEQFF